The TCR beta chain under discussion was sequenced for a study of cytomegalovirus exposure and HLA in healthy donors. Points from the study as a whole: The likely explanation for a cluster of highly shared sequence variants was sequencing artifact. It was reportedly the case that the classifier diagnosed cytomegalovirus status with high specificity and sensitivity.

The primer mix had 60 Vbeta and 13 Jbeta primers. Clones were sequenced by immunoSEQ multiplex PCR, and TCRdb holds only the in-frame ones, with some missing. The data contain a few hundred thousand clones, about nine tenths of them singletons. Trimming pared 0 bases from V and 3 bases from J, leaving 11 bases between. This CDR3 region has 15 residues. Germline V gives CDR1 KGHSH, CDR2 LQKENI. On this clone: Its antigen is unknown.

The receptor was isolated from a girl aged 2 to 10 in good health and CMV-seronegative. What was sequenced was PBMCs. V usage is TRBV18 and J usage is TRBJ1-1; no clear D gene. The CDR3 DNA reads as TGTGCCAGCTCACCACCGAGTACAGCACACACTGAAGCTTTCTTT. Amino acids: CASSPPSTAHTEAFF.